Sequencing of this TCR beta chain was carried out in a study of T cell responses to AZD1222 COVID-19 vaccine. Study-level points and caveats: Two doses of AZD1222 preceded a rise in Spike-specific TCR breadth and depth. Reportedly, nearly half of unique spike TCRs recognized epitopes outside B.1.351/B.1.1.7 mutations.

Regarding this clone: Its antigen is unidentified.

Repertoires were generated with immunoSEQ multiplex PCR, while TCRdb's copy carries only in-frame clones and drops some. Of about 180,000 clones in the sample, roughly 93% were seen once. The sample was peripheral blood, taken 28 days after the second dose of the MenACWY control vaccine. This receptor was obtained from an adult who received the MenACWY meningococcal vaccine as a control.

As DNA, the CDR3 is TGTGCCAGCAGTGAAGGTCGGGTGGAGACCCAGTACTTC. This sequence encodes CASSEGRVETQYF. The chain employs TRBV6-1 and TRBJ2-5; D not resolved. The germline V gene encodes CDR1 MNHNS and CDR2 SASEGT. V shed 1 base and J shed 5 bases, with 8 bases lying between them. The CDR3 has 13 amino acids.